The source of this T cell receptor (beta chain) is a study of CD4 T cells in relation to SARS-CoV-2 and coronaviruses. Study conclusions and caveats: Crossreactive clones expanded significantly less to SARS-CoV-2 than monoreactive clones. No donor gave both pre-pandemic and post-infection samples. Approximately 65% of donors had memory CD4+ clonotypes crossrecognizing SARS-CoV-2 and common cold coronavirus spike.

V was pared by 4 bases and J by 5 bases, with 11 bases of the junction left unmatched. The CDR3 runs 16 residues. Germline V gene lookup returns CDR1 LGHDT and CDR2 YNNKEL (reference sequence). A remark on this clone: Its specificity is unknown.

Assay: immunoSEQ multiplex PCR; the TCRdb copy retains only in-frame clones and omits some. The sample lists 9,500 to 13,000 clones, 80% to 90% seen once, with about 2.2% in the top ten. This clonotype originated in an adult with COVID-19. The source material was naive CD4+ T cells from PBMCs. Noted subset: naive CD4+ T cells isolated by negative enrichment. The genes are TRBV3-1 (or the pseudogene TRBV3-2) and TRBJ2-5; 9 bases line up with TRBD2. DNA of the CDR3: TGTGCCAGCAGCCCCCGAGTCGCGGGGGGGTCCGAGACCCAGTACTTC. Translated: CASSPRVAGGSETQYF.